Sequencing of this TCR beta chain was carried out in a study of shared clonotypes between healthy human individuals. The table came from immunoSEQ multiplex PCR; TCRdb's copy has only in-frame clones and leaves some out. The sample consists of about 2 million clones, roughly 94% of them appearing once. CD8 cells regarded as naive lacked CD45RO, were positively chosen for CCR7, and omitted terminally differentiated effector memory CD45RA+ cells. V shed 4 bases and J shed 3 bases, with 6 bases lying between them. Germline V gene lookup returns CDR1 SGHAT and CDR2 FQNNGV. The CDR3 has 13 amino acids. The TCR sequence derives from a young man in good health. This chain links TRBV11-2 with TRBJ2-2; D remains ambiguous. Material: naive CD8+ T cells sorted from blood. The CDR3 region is CASSSTDTGELFF. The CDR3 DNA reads TGTGCCAGCAGCTCGACGGACACCGGGGAGCTGTTTTTT.